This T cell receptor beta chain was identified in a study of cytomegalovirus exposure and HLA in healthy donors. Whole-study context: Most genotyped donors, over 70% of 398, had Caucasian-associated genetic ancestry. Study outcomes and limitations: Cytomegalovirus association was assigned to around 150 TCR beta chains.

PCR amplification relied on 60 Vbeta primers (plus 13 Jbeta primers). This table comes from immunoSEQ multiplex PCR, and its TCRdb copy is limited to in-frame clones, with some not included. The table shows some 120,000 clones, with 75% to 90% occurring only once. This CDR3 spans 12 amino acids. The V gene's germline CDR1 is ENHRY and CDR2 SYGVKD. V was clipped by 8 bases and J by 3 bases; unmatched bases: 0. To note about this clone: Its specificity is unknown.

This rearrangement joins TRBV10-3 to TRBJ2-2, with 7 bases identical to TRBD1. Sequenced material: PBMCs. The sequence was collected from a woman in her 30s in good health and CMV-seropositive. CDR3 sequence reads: CAIGQDTGELFF. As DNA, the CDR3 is TGTGCCATCGGACAGGACACCGGGGAGCTGTTTTTT.